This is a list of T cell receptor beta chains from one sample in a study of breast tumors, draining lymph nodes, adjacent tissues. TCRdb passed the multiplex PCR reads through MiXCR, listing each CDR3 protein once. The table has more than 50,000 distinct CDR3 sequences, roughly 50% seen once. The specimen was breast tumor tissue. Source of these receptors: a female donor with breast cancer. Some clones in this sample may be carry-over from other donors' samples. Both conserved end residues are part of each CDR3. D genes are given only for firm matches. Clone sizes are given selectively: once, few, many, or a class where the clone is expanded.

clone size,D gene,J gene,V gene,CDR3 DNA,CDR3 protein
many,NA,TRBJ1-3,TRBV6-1,TGTGCCAGCAGTGAAGGAGTCTCTGGAAACACCATATATTTT,CASSEGVSGNTIYF
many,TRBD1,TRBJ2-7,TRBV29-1,TGCAGCGTTGTTACCGGGACAGGGGGCTACGAGCAGTACTTC,CSVVTGTGGYEQYF
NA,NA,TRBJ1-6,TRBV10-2,TGCGCCAGCAGTGAGTCCAGGACAGCACCCTATAATTCACCCCTCCACTTT,CASSESRTAPYNSPLHF
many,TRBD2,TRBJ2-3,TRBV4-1,TGCGCCAGCAGAAGACTAGCGGGAGTAGCAGATACGCAGTATTTT,CASRRLAGVADTQYF
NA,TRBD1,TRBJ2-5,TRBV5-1,TGCGCCAGCAGCTTTGAAAGTAGGACAGGGGGTGAAGAGACCCAGTACTTC,CASSFESRTGGEETQYF
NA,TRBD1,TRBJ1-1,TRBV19,TGTGCCAGTAGAGGACAGGGGGTGAACACTGAAGCTTTCTTT,CASRGQGVNTEAFF
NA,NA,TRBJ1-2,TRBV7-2,TGTGCCAGCAGCCCCCAGAGGGCTAACTATGGCTACACCTTC,CASSPQRANYGYTF
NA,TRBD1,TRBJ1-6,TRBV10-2,TGCGCCAGCAGTGTTGACAGGGGTTCACCCCTCCACTTT,CASSVDRGSPLHF
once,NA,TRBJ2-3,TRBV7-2,TGTGCCAGCAGCTTAGCAACGAAACCAGATACGCAGTATTTT,CASSLATKPDTQYF
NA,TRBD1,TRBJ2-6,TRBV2,TGTGCCAGCCGTCCGGACAGGGGGAGCTCTGGGGCCAACGTCCTGACTTTC,CASRPDRGSSGANVLTF
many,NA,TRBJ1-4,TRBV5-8,TGTGCCAGCAGCCCCCCCGGGCCGGGGGCCGGGGGAAATGAAAAACTGTTTTTT,CASSPPGPGAGGNEKLFF
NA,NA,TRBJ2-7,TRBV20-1,TGCAGTGCGCGACTATCTCTAGCGAGGTCCGAGCAGTACTTC,CSARLSLARSEQYF
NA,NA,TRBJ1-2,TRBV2,TGTGCCAGCCGAGCCGGTTTGACGGCCTATGGCTACACCTTC,CASRAGLTAYGYTF
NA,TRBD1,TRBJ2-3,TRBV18,TGTGCCAGCTCACCCCGAGGGACAGGGGGCACAGATACGCAGTATTTT,CASSPRGTGGTDTQYF
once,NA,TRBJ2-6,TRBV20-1,TGCAGTGCTACACGGGACCCTCGGGCCAACGTCCTGACTTTC,CSATRDPRANVLTF
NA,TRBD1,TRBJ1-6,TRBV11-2,TGTGCCAGCAGCTTAGTTTCGACAGGGGACTCACCCCTCCACTTT,CASSLVSTGDSPLHF
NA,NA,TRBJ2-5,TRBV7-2,TGTGCCAGCAGCTTAGGTACAGCTTTCCAAGAGACCCAGTACTTC,CASSLGTAFQETQYF
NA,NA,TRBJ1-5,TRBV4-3,TGCGCCAGCAGCCAAGATACGGTCCCTAATCAGCCCCAGCATTTT,CASSQDTVPNQPQHF
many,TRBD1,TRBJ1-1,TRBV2,TGTGCCAGCACCCGAAACTGGGACAGGGCTCTCGGCACTGAAGCTTTCTTT,CASTRNWDRALGTEAFF
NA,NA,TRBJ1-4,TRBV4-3,TGCGCCAGCAGCCCGGGACAAATTAATGAAAAACTGTTTTTT,CASSPGQINEKLFF
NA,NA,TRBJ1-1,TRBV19,TGTGCCACCTCAGGAGGGGGAGGGGTGGACACTGAAGCTTTCTTT,CATSGGGGVDTEAFF
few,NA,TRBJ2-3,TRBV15,TGTGCCACCAGCAGAGGAGGGGCCGGCACAGATACGCAGTATTTT,CATSRGGAGTDTQYF
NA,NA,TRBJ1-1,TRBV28,TGTGCCAGCAGACAGCTACAGGTGAACACTGAAGCTTTCTTT,CASRQLQVNTEAFF
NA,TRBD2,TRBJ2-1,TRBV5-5,TGTGCCAGCAGCTTGTATGGGGGACTAGCTGCTGAGCAGTTCTTC,CASSLYGGLAAEQFF
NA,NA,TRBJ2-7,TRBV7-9,TGTGCCAGCAGCAAGTCTAGCTCCTACGAGCAGTACTTC,CASSKSSSYEQYF
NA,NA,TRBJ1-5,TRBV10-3,TGTGCCATCAGTGAGTCTACAGACAATCAGCCCCAGCATTTT,CAISESTDNQPQHF
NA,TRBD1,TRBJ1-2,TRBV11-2,TGTGCCAGCAGCTGGACAGGGGATGGCTACACCTTC,CASSWTGDGYTF
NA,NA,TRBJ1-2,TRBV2,TGTGCCAGCAGGTCTTACTATGGCTACACCTTC,CASRSYYGYTF
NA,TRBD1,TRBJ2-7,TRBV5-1,TGCGCCAGCAGCCGGGACAGGGTAAACGAGCAGTACTTC,CASSRDRVNEQYF
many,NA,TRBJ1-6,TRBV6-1,TGTGCCAGCAGTGAATACGGGCTTGGGAATTCACCCCTCCACTTT,CASSEYGLGNSPLHF
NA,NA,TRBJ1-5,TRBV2,TGTGCCAGCAGTCGACAGAATAATCAGCCCCAGCATTTT,CASSRQNNQPQHF
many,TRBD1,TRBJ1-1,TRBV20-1,TGCAGTGCCCCAAGGGGGCGCCGGAACACTGAAGCTTTCTTT,CSAPRGRRNTEAFF
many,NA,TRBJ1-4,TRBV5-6,TGTGCCAGCAGCGACTCGACAGTCGGTAACGAAAAACTGTTTTTT,CASSDSTVGNEKLFF
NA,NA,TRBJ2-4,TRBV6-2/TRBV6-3,TGTGCCAGCAGCACCCAAACGAACATTCAGTACTTC,CASSTQTNIQYF
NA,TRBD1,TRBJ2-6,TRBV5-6,TGTGCCAGCAAGAGGACAGGGTTATCTGGGGCCAACGTCCTGACTTTC,CASKRTGLSGANVLTF
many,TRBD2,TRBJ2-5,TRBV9,TGTGCCAGCAGCGTACACGCCGGGGGGGACGGAGAGACCCAGTACTTC,CASSVHAGGDGETQYF
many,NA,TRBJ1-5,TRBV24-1,TGTGCCACCAGTGTGGGGGCAGAAAATCAGCCCCAGCATTTT,CATSVGAENQPQHF
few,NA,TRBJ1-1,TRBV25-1,TGTGCCAGTGGCTCCCCGAACACTGAAGCTTTCTTT,CASGSPNTEAFF
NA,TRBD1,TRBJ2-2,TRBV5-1,TGCGCCAGCAGCTTAGGGACAGGGCTGTTCGGGGAGCTGTTTTTT,CASSLGTGLFGELFF
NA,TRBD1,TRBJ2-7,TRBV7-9,TGTGCCAGCAGCTTAGAGGAAGGGTGGGGACAGGGTTCCTACGAGCAGTACTTC,CASSLEEGWGQGSYEQYF
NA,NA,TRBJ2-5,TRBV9,TGTGCCAGCAGCGTAGACGGAACCCAAGAGACCCAGTCCTTC,CASSVDGTQETQSF
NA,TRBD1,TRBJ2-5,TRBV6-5,TGTGCCAGCAGCCAGGGGACAGGGGAGACCCAGTACTTC,CASSQGTGETQYF
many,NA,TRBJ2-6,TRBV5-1,TGCGCCAGCAGCTTATCAGGGAAGGACTCTGGGGCCAACGTCCTGACTTTC,CASSLSGKDSGANVLTF